These 2 T cell receptor beta chains originate from one sample sequenced in a study of blood T cell repertoires in COVID-19. Clones were read by immunoSEQ multiplex PCR, and TCRdb kept only the in-frame ones, dropping some. Of 100,000 or so clones listed, 84% are singletons. Specimen: peripheral blood. These receptor sequences come from a man in his 70s with active or convalescent COVID-19.

V gene TRBV5-6 combines with J gene TRBJ1-4; TRBD1 might be the D (5 bases). The V gene's germline CDR1 is SGHDT and CDR2 YYEEEE. V lost 2 bases and J lost 8, with 13 bases in between. The CDR3 totals 14 residues. The DNA of the CDR3 is TGTGCCAGCAGCTTCAGGGCCCTGCGGGAAAAACTGTTTTTT. Translating gives CASSFRALREKLFF. Filled out from reference TRBV5-6 and TRBJ1-4, the complete variable domain reads DAGVTQSPTHLIKTRGQQVTLRCSPKSGHDTVSWYQQALGQGPQFIFQYYEEEERQRGNFPDRFSGHQFPNYSSELNVNALLLGDSALYLCASSFRALREKLFFGSGTQLSVL.

The J gene is TRBJ2-1, the V gene TRBV11-2, with D unresolved. The CDR3 sequence is 15 residues long. The V end was cut by 5 bases, the J end by 0 bases, with 11 bases between. The germline V gene has CDR1 SGHAT and CDR2 FQNNGV. CDR3 sequence (DNA): TGTGCCAGCAGCCCGCCGAAGAGCTCCTACAATGAGCAGTTCTTC. Its protein product is CASSPPKSSYNEQFF.